These 25 T cell receptor beta chains originate from one sample sequenced in a study of CD8 T cells in ankylosing spondylitis (TCRdb year 2017). Library preparation used 5' RACE. The sequencer was an Illumina HiSeq 2500. The public reads were reanalyzed by TCRdb: fastp trimming at Q25, MiXCR alignment, in-frame beta chains only. For every CDR3 protein sequence, its rows merge into one entry that carries the most common genes and DNA. Present in this sample are about 280,000 distinct CDR3 sequences, around 20% of which were seen just once. The ten most abundant clones make up 7.8% of the sample. Material: blood, either unsorted or a sorted T cell fraction (not recorded which). The receptors here all came from a male donor with ankylosing spondylitis or in good health (not recorded which).

This chain links TRBV5-1 with TRBJ1-2; maybe TRBD1 (6 bases). CDR3 length: 15 residues. Germline-derived CDR1 and CDR2 are SGHRS and YFSETQ. Trimming shortened V by 4 bases and J by 0 bases, and 13 bases separated the two germline ends. The CDR3 protein is CASSRDTTANYGYTF. The CDR3 DNA follows: TGCGCCAGCAGCCGGGACACCACAGCTAACTATGGCTACACCTTC.

In its sample, this clonotype was seen many times. This chain connects TRBV29-1 to TRBJ2-3; D is uncertain. Trimming stripped 7 bases from V and 0 bases from J, with 14 bases between. Germline V gene data show CDR1 as SQVTM and CDR2 as ANQGSEA. The length of the CDR3 is 14 residues. CDR3 sequence: CSAIFFVSTDTQYF. CDR3 DNA sequence: TGCAGCGCGATATTTTTCGTCAGCACAGATACGCAGTATTTT.

This clonotype was detected only a few times. V gene TRBV20-1 combines with J gene TRBJ2-1, with 7 bases aligning to TRBD1. The germline CDR1 and CDR2 sequences are DFQATT and SNEGSKA (reference sequence). There are 12 residues in the CDR3. Germline trimming cut 5 bases from V and 6 bases from J; bases unmatched to any gene: 4. This chain's CDR3 is CSAGTAFNEQFF. CDR3 sequence (DNA): TGCAGTGCTGGGACAGCGTTCAATGAGCAGTTCTTC.

The chain combines TRBV10-1 with TRBJ1-5; 7 bases are a match to TRBD1. Germline V gives CDR1 WNHNN, CDR2 SYGVQD (reference sequence). Losses at the gene ends were 5 bases for V and 1 base for J; bases not matched to a gene: 11. The CDR3 spans 17 residues. The CDR3 region is CASSSPRQGWSNQPQHF. DNA for the CDR3: TGCGCCAGCAGTTCGCCCCGACAGGGTTGGAGCAATCAGCCCCAGCATTTT.

This sequence joins TRBV5-1 and TRBJ2-1; D may match TRBD1 or TRBD2 (6 bases each). Germline CDR1 SGHRS, CDR2 YFSETQ. This CDR3 contains 15 residues. Trimming pared 1 base from V and 3 bases from J, leaving 11 bases between. CDR3 in amino acids: CASSLTGADYNEQFF. Here the CDR3 DNA reads TGCGCCAGCAGCTTGACGGGGGCGGACTACAATGAGCAGTTCTTC.

V usage is TRBV5-1 and J usage is TRBJ2-5; TRBD2 matches at 14 bases. This CDR3 has 17 residues. Trimming took 4 bases from V and 2 from J; bases not matched to a gene: 7. CDR1 SGHRS and CDR2 YFSETQ come from the germline V gene. CDR3 in DNA: TGCGCCAGCAGCCCTGGACTAGCGGGAGGCCGACAAGAGACCCAGTACTTC. Its translation: CASSPGLAGGRQETQYF.

This clonotype appeared many times. The rearrangement links TRBV12-3 or TRBV12-4 to TRBJ1-5, with D uncertain. V lost 3 bases, J lost 0 bases, and 9 bases lay in between. The CDR3 is made up of 15 amino acids. The CDR3 DNA is TGTGCCAGCAGTTTGACGGACGGTAGCAATCAGCCCCAGCATTTT. Protein product: CASSLTDGSNQPQHF.

The chain has TRBV29-1 and TRBJ2-1, with 10 positions matching TRBD1. This CDR3 comprises 14 residues. CDR1 is SQVTM and CDR2 is ANQGSEA in the germline V gene. V dropped 7 bases and J dropped 0; count of bases not matched to a gene: 3. CDR3 bases: TGCAGCGGACGGACAGGGGGCTCCTACAATGAGCAGTTCTTC. Its protein is CSGRTGGSYNEQFF.

The CDR3 coding sequence is TGTGCCAGCAGCGTAGGGGGGTACTCCTATAATTCACCCCTCCACTTT. It encodes CASSVGGYSYNSPLHF. The rearrangement uses TRBV5-6 and TRBJ1-6; maybe TRBD1 (6 bases). Germline loops: CDR1 SGHDT, CDR2 YYEEEE. V gave up 4 bases and J gave up 0 bases, with 11 bases separating them. The CDR3 has 16 amino acids.

This chain uses TRBV11-2 with TRBJ2-7, with D perhaps TRBD2 (6 bases). Germline values: CDR1 SGHAT, CDR2 FQNNGV. This CDR3 contains 14 residues. Between the trimmed V and J ends, which lost 5 bases and 1 base, there was a span of 12 bases. This CDR3 is CASSAHRGSYEQYV. As DNA, the CDR3 is TGTGCCAGCAGCGCGCATCGGGGGTCCTACGAGCAGTACGTC.

The rearrangement uses TRBV28 and TRBJ2-4, with 10 bases lining up with TRBD2. This CDR3 comprises 13 residues. V gave up 9 bases and J gave up 5 bases; unmatched junction bases: 4. Looked up from germline, CDR1 is MDHEN and CDR2 is SYDVKM. CDR3 region: CASISGRQNIQYF. The CDR3 DNA is TGTGCCAGTATTAGCGGGAGGCAAAACATTCAGTACTTC.

This clonotype was seen ten or more times. The V and J genes are TRBV6-1 and TRBJ2-3; TRBD2 matches 12 bases. Germline lookup yields CDR1 MNHNS and CDR2 SASEGT. The CDR3 totals 19 residues. V lost 4 bases to trimming and J lost 0 bases; unmatched junction nucleotides: 11. The CDR3 bases are TGTGCCAGCAGTGCCGGACTAGCGGGACGACCATTAAGCACAGATACGCAGTATTTT. It yields the protein CASSAGLAGRPLSTDTQYF.

The chain links TRBV20-1 to TRBJ1-5; 9 nucleotides line up with TRBD1. Germline trimming cut 2 bases from V and 3 bases from J; bases unmatched to any gene: 5. In germline, CDR1 is DFQATT, CDR2 SNEGSKA (reference sequence). This CDR3 has 15 residues. This CDR3 is CSARRGQGNNQPQHF. The CDR3 DNA reads TGCAGTGCTAGAAGGGGACAGGGAAACAATCAGCCCCAGCATTTT.

The chain links TRBV4-1 to TRBJ2-5; D is tentatively TRBD1 or TRBD2 (7 bases each). This CDR3 is 15 amino acids long. Trimming took 2 bases from V and 4 from J, leaving 14 bases between them. The germline V gene has CDR1 MGHRA and CDR2 YSYEKL. CDR3 nucleotides: TGCGCCAGCAGCCAAACAGGGGAGGGTAGAGAGACCCAGTACTTC. Its protein product is CASSQTGEGRETQYF.

V and J are TRBV6-5 and TRBJ1-1; TRBD1 is a possible D gene (5 bases). CDR1 and CDR2 from the germline V gene are MNHEY and SVGAGI. CDR3 size: 14 residues. V shed 4 bases and J shed 6 bases, with 15 bases lying between them. The CDR3 DNA reads as TGTGCCAGCAGTTTCGGACACCGTACTCCTGAAGCTTTCTTT. Translating gives CASSFGHRTPEAFF.

This clonotype occurred a few times. CDR3 sequence: CASREEGTQYF. Here the CDR3 DNA reads TGTGCCAGCAGAGAAGAAGGGACCCAGTACTTC. J is TRBJ2-5 and V is TRBV25-1; D is undetermined. The V end lost 6 bases, the J end lost 7 bases, and 9 bases lay between the germline ends. The germline CDR1 and CDR2 sequences are MGHDK and SYGVNS. The CDR3 is 11 residues long.

The chain employs TRBV12-3 or TRBV12-4 and TRBJ2-1; perhaps TRBD1 as D (5 bases). This CDR3 is 13 amino acids long. The V end lost 3 bases, the J end lost 10 bases, and 13 bases lay between the germline ends. CDR3 sequence reads: CASSFMQGGEQFF. CDR3 bases: TGTGCCAGCAGTTTTATGCAGGGCGGAGAGCAGTTCTTC.

The rearrangement links TRBV5-1 to TRBJ2-2; tentative D call: TRBD1 (5 bases). In germline, CDR1 is SGHRS, CDR2 YFSETQ. V was clipped by 4 bases and J by 5 bases, with 9 bases between them. This CDR3 is 13 amino acids long. CDR3 in amino acids: CASSTSGTGELFF. In nucleotides, the CDR3 is TGCGCCAGCAGCACATCAGGGACCGGGGAGCTGTTTTTT. The whole variable domain, filled in from reference TRBV5-1 and TRBJ2-2, reads KAGVTQTPRYLIKTRGQQVTLSCSPISGHRSVSWYQQTPGQGLQFLFEYFSETQRNKGNFPGRFSGRQFSNSRSEMNVSTLELGDSALYLCASSTSGTGELFFGEGSRLTVL.

Only a few counts were recorded for this clonotype. One end of the junction varies from germline; a read error may be responsible. In DNA form, the CDR3 reads TGTGCCAGCAGCTTGGGGCAGGGCCAAAGTTTCTTC. This translates into CASSLGQGQSFF. The rearrangement joins TRBV5-6 to TRBJ2-5; maybe TRBD1 (5 bases). In germline, CDR1 is SGHDT, CDR2 YYEEEE. This CDR3 is 12 amino acids long.

The table lists this clonotype with many counts. The V call is TRBV27, the J call TRBJ2-1; possible D gene TRBD1, 5 bases. CDR3 size: 16 residues. The V end lost 2 bases, the J end lost 5 bases, and 16 bases lay between the germline ends. The germline V gene encodes CDR1 MNHEY and CDR2 SMNVEV (reference sequence). CDR3 bases: TGTGCCAGCAGTTTACAGGGCAGGTTGGTGAACAATGAGCAGTTCTTC. It is translated as CASSLQGRLVNNEQFF.

V gene TRBV24-1 combines with J gene TRBJ2-1, with D perhaps TRBD2 (6 bases). The length of the CDR3 is 16 residues. CDR1 and CDR2 (germline): KGHDR, SFDVKD. V lost 4 bases, J lost 7 bases, and 19 bases lay in between. The CDR3 DNA follows: TGTGCCACCAGTGACCCGAACCCAGGGACTCGGAATGAGCAGTTCTTC. Its protein product is CATSDPNPGTRNEQFF.

CDR3: CSAPQGGAKNIQYF. CDR3 DNA: TGCAGTGCTCCACAGGGGGGAGCCAAAAACATTCAGTACTTC. The chain links TRBV20-1 to TRBJ2-4, with 8 bases fitting TRBD1. The V gene's germline CDR1 is DFQATT and CDR2 SNEGSKA (reference sequence). After removal of 5 bases from V and 0 bases from J, the junction contained 3 bases not matched to a gene. There are 14 residues in the CDR3.

This chain connects TRBV7-6 to TRBJ2-6, with D unclear. The CDR3 consists of 17 residues. Germline V gene sequence: CDR1 SGHVS, CDR2 FNYEAQ. V was pared by 2 bases and J by 0 bases, with 11 bases between. CDR3 sequence (DNA): TGTGCCAGCAGCTTACATCAGCAGAACTCTGGGGCCAACGTCCTGACTTTC. It codes for CASSLHQQNSGANVLTF.

The chain has TRBV7-3 and TRBJ1-2; weak D call: TRBD1 (6 bases). Germline lookup yields CDR1 SGHTA and CDR2 FQGTGA. The CDR3 is made up of 13 amino acids. V gave up 5 bases and J gave up 4 bases, with 11 bases separating them. The CDR3 is CASSARGGYGYTF. The CDR3, as DNA: TGTGCCAGCAGCGCGCGAGGGGGCTATGGCTACACCTTC.

The chain couples TRBV24-1 to TRBJ2-3; tentative D call: TRBD2 (5 bases). V was trimmed by 2 bases and J by 5 bases, leaving 10 bases between them. Germline CDR1 reads KGHDR; CDR2 reads SFDVKD. The CDR3 consists of 14 residues. CDR3 sequence: CATSDSGRGDTQYF. The CDR3 nucleotides are TGTGCCACCAGTGATTCCGGACGGGGAGATACGCAGTATTTT.